Presented here are 12 T cell receptor beta chains from one specimen sequenced in a study of T cell changes during pregnancy in multiple sclerosis. Some clones are missing from TCRdb's copy, which holds only in-frame ones; the method was immunoSEQ multiplex PCR. The sample carries 45,000 or so clones, 85% to 90% recorded once. The sample consisted of CD8+ T cells from peripheral blood mononuclear cells, taken after pregnancy. The source is a female donor in good health, enrolled as a control in a pregnancy study.

This sequence joins TRBV5-6 and TRBJ2-5; no clear D. The CDR3 sequence is 14 residues long. Trimming cost V 4 bases and J 5 bases, with 15 bases left between them. Looked up from germline, CDR1 is SGHDT and CDR2 is YYEEEE. CDR3 loop: CASSDESLWETQYF. The CDR3 DNA sequence: TGTGCCAGCAGCGATGAATCACTCTGGGAGACCCAGTACTTC.

The sample holds one count of this clone. The CDR3 protein is CASSSSGGPYEQYF. CDR3 DNA: TGTGCCAGCAGTTCATCAGGAGGCCCCTACGAGCAGTACTTC. This chain uses TRBV27 with TRBJ2-7; TRBD2 might be the D (5 bases). V shed 4 bases and J shed 2 bases, with 12 bases lying between them. The germline V gene has CDR1 MNHEY and CDR2 SMNVEV (reference sequence). The CDR3 is made up of 14 amino acids.

The DNA for the CDR3 is TGTGCCAGCAGGGGCGAAGGAGCGGGCTATACCCAAGAGACCCAGTACTTC. Protein product: CASRGEGAGYTQETQYF. The rearrangement joins TRBV7-9 to TRBJ2-5; D may be TRBD2 (6 bases). Per germline, CDR1 SEHNR and CDR2 FQNEAQ (reference sequence). The CDR3 is made up of 17 amino acids. The V gene lost 6 bases and the J gene lost 1 base, with 21 bases spanning the gap.

V usage is TRBV29-1 and J usage is TRBJ2-1, with D possibly matching TRBD2 (6 bases). Germline CDR1 is SQVTM and CDR2 is ANQGSEA. The CDR3 contains 16 residues. Between the trimmed V and J ends, which lost 7 bases and 5 bases, there was a span of 24 bases. The CDR3 reads CSGGNQGWGTDNEQFF. The CDR3 nucleotides read TGCAGCGGAGGGAACCAAGGGTGGGGGACTGACAATGAGCAGTTCTTC.

The chain combines TRBV18 with TRBJ2-5; the D gene is possibly TRBD2 (5 bases). Judging by the DNA end, TRBJ2-7 fits better; the J call may be wrong. The germline V gene has CDR1 KGHSH and CDR2 LQKENI. This CDR3 comprises 16 residues. This chain's CDR3 is CASSPVGSSGSYEQYF. In nucleotides, the CDR3 is TGTGCCAGCTCACCGGTGGGGAGTTCGGGCTCCTACGAGCAGTACTTC.

The chain joins TRBV7-2 to TRBJ1-2; D gene unclear. Germline CDR1 is SGHTA and CDR2 is FQGNSA. The V gene lost 5 bases and the J gene lost 5 bases, with 12 bases spanning the gap. The CDR3 is 13 residues long. This CDR3 reads CASSINELYGYTF. Here the CDR3 DNA reads TGTGCCAGCAGCATAAACGAGCTTTATGGCTACACCTTC.

This chain connects TRBV4-1 to TRBJ1-5, with no clear D. V lost 4 bases and J lost 4, with 11 bases in between. The germline CDR1 and CDR2 sequences are MGHRA and YSYEKL. The CDR3 runs 14 residues. The CDR3 DNA is TGCGCCAGCAGCCGGGTCGGGGAGAATCAGCCCCAGCATTTT. Protein sequence: CASSRVGENQPQHF.

The gene calls are TRBV7-9 and TRBJ1-2, with D tentatively TRBD1 (6 bases). This CDR3 is built from 18 residues. V lost 4 bases and J 0 bases, leaving 21 bases between the germline ends. CDR1 is SEHNR, CDR2 FQNEAQ, per germline (reference sequence). As DNA, the CDR3 is TGTGCCAGCAGCTCACTTCTATACAGGGAGCATCCTAACTATGGCTACACCTTC. Translation gives CASSSLLYREHPNYGYTF.

The rearrangement uses TRBV6-5 and TRBJ2-7, with 7 bases lining up with TRBD1. The CDR3 runs 12 residues. The junction had 3 bases not matched to a gene; V was cut back by 6 bases and J by 4 bases. The germline V gene encodes CDR1 MNHEY and CDR2 SVGAGI. The CDR3 bases are TGTGCCAGCAGCCCAGGGGGATACGAGCAGTACTTC. This sequence encodes CASSPGGYEQYF.

The genes are TRBV7-9 and TRBJ1-1, with 7 bases matching TRBD1. V lost 5 bases and J lost 1; bases outside the gene matches: 4. The germline CDR1 and CDR2 sequences are SEHNR and FQNEAQ (reference sequence). There are 14 residues in the CDR3. The CDR3, as DNA: TGTGCCAGCAGCGCACAGGGGTCGAACACTGAAGCTTTCTTT. Translation gives CASSAQGSNTEAFF.

The chain has TRBV18 and TRBJ1-6; D call uncertain. Germline values: CDR1 KGHSH, CDR2 LQKENI. Trimming stripped 2 bases from V and 8 bases from J, with 13 bases between. The CDR3 is made up of 15 amino acids. CDR3 in amino acids: CASSPSLQVHSPLHF. The CDR3 DNA is TGTGCCAGCTCACCAAGCCTCCAGGTCCATTCACCCCTCCACTTT.

The genes are TRBV9 and TRBJ1-1, with 9 bases identical to TRBD1. The CDR3 is 13 residues long. The V segment lost 4 bases and the J segment 6 bases; nucleotides outside the gene matches: 4. Germline assignment: CDR1 SGDLS and CDR2 YYNGEE. The DNA for the CDR3 is TGTGCCAGCAGCCCTCGACAGGGGGCTGAAGCTTTCTTT. As protein: CASSPRQGAEAFF.